This T cell receptor (beta chain) was documented in a study of glioma-infiltrating T cells after dendritic cell vaccination. Time point noted: after dendritic cell vaccination, including at tumor progression/relapse. CDR1 and CDR2 from the germline V gene are SNHLY and FYNNEI. This CDR3 comprises 16 residues. J lost 4 bases, V lost 7 bases, and 9 bases had no gene match. Repertoires were generated with immunoSEQ multiplex PCR, while TCRdb's copy carries only in-frame clones and drops some. The data contain 55,000 to 75,000 clones, approximately 80% of them singletons. Sequencing was performed on blood, taken after dendritic cell vaccination. The clonotype was recovered from a human donor with glioblastoma. The chain has TRBV2 and TRBJ2-2; 10 nucleotides align to TRBD2. In DNA, the CDR3 is TGTGCCAGCACTCAGGGAGCGGGGGGGAGCACCGGGGAGCTGTTTTTT. Encoded protein: CASTQGAGGSTGELFF.